Below, 28 T cell receptor beta chains from the same sample are listed, as sequenced in a study of blood T cells in healthy people across ages. For the second PCR, which ran for roughly 7 to 11 cycles, a sample-barcoded 5' primer and a J-beta primer mix were used. One entry per CDR3 protein results from TCRdb running MiXCR on the 5' RACE reads. The sample has around 2 million distinct CDR3 sequences, about two fifths seen once; the top ten hold 23%. The specimen sequenced was blood. These receptors originate from a human donor in good health.

V usage is TRBV7-2 and J usage is TRBJ2-7; D is unresolved. V was cut by 3 bases and J by 2 bases, with 11 bases left in between. The CDR3 totals 14 residues. CDR1 is SGHTA and CDR2 is FQGNSA in the germline V gene. DNA for the CDR3: TGTGCCAGCAGCTTGGACGCGAACACCTACGAGCAGTACTTC. Its protein is CASSLDANTYEQYF.

The gene calls are TRBV5-4 and TRBJ2-1; no reliable D call. This CDR3 has 16 amino acids. V dropped 3 bases and J dropped 0 bases, with 13 bases sitting between them. CDR1 is SGHNT, CDR2 YYREEE, per germline (reference sequence). The CDR3 protein is CASSSPDHPSYNEQFF. CDR3 nucleotides: TGTGCCAGCAGCTCGCCGGACCACCCCTCCTACAATGAGCAGTTCTTC.

V gene TRBV2 combines with J gene TRBJ2-1; D unclear. V lost 10 bases, J lost 0 bases, and 16 bases lay in between. There are 15 residues in the CDR3. The germline V gene has CDR1 SNHLY and CDR2 FYNNEI. CDR3 residues: CATPLTRISYNEQFF. The DNA for the CDR3 is TGTGCCACCCCTTTGACCCGAATCTCCTACAATGAGCAGTTCTTC.

The rearrangement joins TRBV12-3 or TRBV12-4 to TRBJ2-3; D might be TRBD2 (5 bases). There are 14 residues in the CDR3. V lost 3 bases, J lost 7 bases, and 14 bases lay in between. CDR3: CASSFPVGVNTQYF. In nucleotides, the CDR3 is TGTGCCAGCAGTTTTCCCGTCGGGGTAAATACGCAGTATTTT.

This clonotype showed up just a few times. The J gene is TRBJ1-6, the V gene TRBV7-2; unclear D gene. There are 15 residues in the CDR3. V gave up 1 base and J gave up 9 bases, with 13 bases separating them. CDR1 is SGHTA, CDR2 FQGNSA, per germline. CDR3 DNA sequence: TGTGCCAGCAGCTTAGTGGTTGATAGTGGTTCACCCCTCCACTTT. Amino acid sequence: CASSLVVDSGSPLHF.

The chain is built from TRBV4-3 and TRBJ2-3, with D perhaps matching TRBD2 (6 bases). There are 15 residues in the CDR3. Germline CDR1 reads LGHNA; CDR2 reads YSLEER. Trimming took off 4 bases at V and 2 bases at J, with 13 bases between the two ends. CDR3 region: CASSLTRENTDTQYF. Written as DNA, the CDR3 is TGCGCCAGCAGCCTAACTCGGGAGAACACAGATACGCAGTATTTT.

This clonotype has only a few counts. This chain connects TRBV15 to TRBJ1-3; TRBD1 might be the D (5 bases). Per germline, CDR1 LNHNV and CDR2 YYDKDF (reference sequence). There are 15 residues in the CDR3. V was cut by 6 bases and J by 5 bases, with 17 bases left in between. The CDR3 loop reads CATRDPGLMRNTIYF. CDR3 sequence (DNA): TGTGCCACCAGGGACCCGGGACTTATGCGAAACACCATATATTTT.

This chain uses TRBV20-1 with TRBJ2-2; the D is unclear. This CDR3 is 12 amino acids long. The V end lost 6 bases, the J end lost 4 bases, and 9 bases lay between the germline ends. The germline CDR1 and CDR2 sequences are DFQATT and SNEGSKA (reference sequence). The CDR3: CSAPRRTGELFF. As DNA, the CDR3 is TGCAGTGCGCCACGGCGCACCGGGGAGCTGTTTTTT.

The V and J genes are TRBV10-3 and TRBJ1-1; D remains ambiguous. The CDR3 sequence is 11 residues long. Germline-derived CDR1 and CDR2 are ENHRY and SYGVKD. Trimming took 3 bases from V and 7 from J, leaving 6 bases between them. This CDR3 reads CAISDVDEAFF. The CDR3 nucleotides read TGTGCCATCAGTGACGTTGATGAAGCTTTCTTT.

This clonotype was counted a few times. The chain joins TRBV15 to TRBJ2-1; D gene unclear. The CDR3 has 13 amino acids. Trimming pared 1 base from V and 4 bases from J, leaving 5 bases between. The V gene's germline CDR1 is LNHNV and CDR2 YYDKDF (reference sequence). Written as DNA, the CDR3 is TGTGCCACCAGCAGAGGGGCTTACAATGAGCAGTTCTTC. Its translation is CATSRGAYNEQFF.

Ten or more counts support this clonotype. The chain employs TRBV6-1 and TRBJ1-4; D uncertain. Per the germline V gene, CDR1 is MNHNS and CDR2 is SASEGT. CDR3 size: 15 residues. Trimming pared 6 bases from V and 0 bases from J, leaving 11 bases between. CDR3 nucleotide sequence: TGTGCCAGCAGCGGTGGGATTGCAACTAATGAAAAACTGTTTTTT. Residues: CASSGGIATNEKLFF.

In its sample, this clonotype was seen a few times. The chain employs TRBV4-1 and TRBJ2-7, with 8 positions matching TRBD2. The CDR3 has 15 residues. Germline CDR1 reads MGHRA; CDR2 reads YSYEKL. The J segment lost 4 bases and the V segment lost 1 base, leaving 6 bases of the junction unmatched. The CDR3 DNA follows: TGCGCCAGCAGCCAAGCCCACGGACTAGCTTACGAGCAGTACTTC. This encodes CASSQAHGLAYEQYF.

This clonotype was found a few times. V gene TRBV29-1 combines with J gene TRBJ2-1, with 10 bases fitting TRBD1. The J segment lost 9 bases and the V segment lost 6 bases, leaving 8 bases of the junction unmatched. CDR1 SQVTM and CDR2 ANQGSEA come from the germline V gene. This CDR3 region has 13 residues. DNA of the CDR3: TGCAGCGTGCCTTGGGACAGGGGCGGTGAGCAGTTCTTC. Amino acids: CSVPWDRGGEQFF.

This clonotype turned up a few times. The genes are TRBV4-3 and TRBJ2-7; D unclear. CDR1 is LGHNA, CDR2 YSLEER, per germline. V was pared by 1 base and J by 0 bases, with 10 bases between. The length of the CDR3 is 15 residues. CDR3 loop: CASSQVIASSYEQYF. The CDR3, as DNA: TGCGCCAGCAGCCAAGTTATCGCGAGCTCCTACGAGCAGTACTTC.

This clonotype was seen a handful of times. DNA of the CDR3: TGCAGCGTAACAGGGGGGGTTCGCACTGAAGCTTTCTTT. This codes for CSVTGGVRTEAFF. The chain couples TRBV29-1 to TRBJ1-1, with 8 nucleotides matching TRBD1. The CDR3 runs to 13 residues. The V and J ends lost 6 bases and 4 bases, in that order; junction bases with no gene match: 7. CDR1 and CDR2 (germline): SQVTM, ANQGSEA.

V gene TRBV12-3 or TRBV12-4 combines with J gene TRBJ2-3, with D possibly being TRBD2 (5 bases). The CDR3 covers 14 residues. V lost 7 bases, J lost 2 bases, and 13 bases lay in between. The CDR3 reads CASTPSGITDTQYF. The CDR3 DNA is TGTGCCAGCACCCCCTCGGGGATCACAGATACGCAGTATTTT.

This clonotype was observed a few times. This sequence joins TRBV12-3 or TRBV12-4 and TRBJ2-7; TRBD1 is a possible D gene (6 bases). This CDR3 is 15 amino acids long. V lost 6 bases, J lost 2 bases, and 17 bases lay in between. CDR3 DNA sequence: TGTGCCAGCAGCAGTAGGACAGCCAGACCCTACGAGCAGTACTTC. Its translation: CASSSRTARPYEQYF.

A few counts support this clonotype. The chain has TRBV12-5 and TRBJ1-2; D is ambiguous. V was trimmed by 6 bases and J by 4 bases, leaving 12 bases between them. From germline, CDR1 is LGHNT and CDR2 FRNRAP. The CDR3 totals 13 residues. The CDR3, as DNA: TGTGCTAGTGGCTACGACGGAGGCTATGGCTACACCTTC. It specifies CASGYDGGYGYTF.

This clonotype has more than one count but fewer than ten. V usage is TRBV5-1 and J usage is TRBJ2-4, with D maybe TRBD2 (5 bases). This CDR3 spans 11 amino acids. The germline V and J ends were trimmed by 5 bases and 13 bases, with 13 bases remaining between them. Looked up from germline, CDR1 is SGHRS and CDR2 is YFSETQ. The CDR3 DNA follows: TGCGCCAGCAGATCCTCGGGATTGCAGTACTTC. It is translated as CASRSSGLQYF.

Of note for this clonotype: The germline gene is not matched at one end of the junction; a read error may be the cause. The V gene is TRBV18, the J gene TRBJ1-1; D call uncertain. The CDR3 covers 15 residues. Germline V gene sequence: CDR1 KGHSH, CDR2 LQKENI. Here the CDR3 reads CASSPRAIMNTEAFF. The CDR3 DNA reads as TGTGCCAGCTCCCCACGCGCGATCATGAACACTGAAGCTTTCTTT.

The chain links TRBV20-1 to TRBJ2-7; the D gene is possibly TRBD1 (5 bases). Germline lookup yields CDR1 DFQATT and CDR2 SNEGSKA (reference sequence). V lost 5 bases to trimming and J lost 7 bases, with 24 bases between them. The CDR3 is made up of 15 amino acids. The CDR3 DNA reads as TGCAGTGCTTATACCCCAGGCGAGGAGCCAGGGGAGCAGTACTTC. Its protein product is CSAYTPGEEPGEQYF.

This chain links TRBV28 with TRBJ2-5; possible D gene TRBD1, 6 bases. The J call may be mistaken, given a closer DNA end match to TRBJ2-7. This CDR3 is built from 14 residues. Germline V gives CDR1 MDHEN, CDR2 SYDVKM. CDR3: CASSPSLDSFEQYF. CDR3 DNA sequence: TGTGCCAGCAGCCCAAGTCTGGACAGCTTCGAGCAGTACTTC.

This clonotype was seen a few times. The rearrangement uses TRBV20-1 and TRBJ1-5; 10 bases are a match to TRBD1. CDR1 is DFQATT, CDR2 SNEGSKA, per germline (reference sequence). CDR3 size: 14 residues. V lost 6 bases, J lost 6 bases, and 8 bases stayed unmatched. CDR3 DNA: TGCAGTGCCGTAGGGACAGGGGAGGTTCAGCCCCAGCATTTT. Residues: CSAVGTGEVQPQHF.

This clonotype showed up just a few times. This chain connects TRBV7-7 to TRBJ2-5, with 9 bases fitting TRBD1. After removal of 2 bases from V and 5 bases from J, the junction contained 6 bases not matched to a gene. CDR1 SSHAT and CDR2 FNYEAQ come from the germline V gene (reference sequence). The CDR3 is 15 amino acids. The CDR3 sequence: CASSLLGQGTETQYF. CDR3 nucleotides: TGTGCCAGCAGCTTACTCGGACAGGGGACGGAGACCCAGTACTTC.

The chain couples TRBV27 to TRBJ2-5; TRBD1 is a possible D gene (5 bases). The CDR3 covers 13 residues. The V gene lost 11 bases and the J gene lost 0 bases, with 13 bases spanning the gap. Germline loops: CDR1 MNHEY, CDR2 SMNVEV (reference sequence). The CDR3 loop reads CAAVDSNQETQYF. CDR3 bases: TGTGCCGCCGTAGACAGCAACCAAGAGACCCAGTACTTC.

V and J are TRBV29-1 and TRBJ2-5, with TRBD2 matching over 8 bases. CDR1 is SQVTM and CDR2 is ANQGSEA in the germline V gene. V was pared by 7 bases and J by 2 bases, with 6 bases of the junction left unmatched. The CDR3 is made up of 13 amino acids. For the CDR3, the DNA is TGCAGCGGCGCGGGGGGAAGGCAAGAGACCCAGTACTTC. It translates to CSGAGGRQETQYF. Based on the CDR3 plus reference TRBV29-1 and TRBJ2-5, the full variable domain is SAVISQKPSRDICQRGTSLTIQCQVDSQVTMMFWYRQQPGQSLTLIATANQGSEATYESGFVIDKFPISRPNLTFSTLTVSNMSPEDSSIYLCSGAGGRQETQYFGPGTRLLVL.

The chain combines TRBV19 with TRBJ2-3; unclear D gene. From germline, CDR1 is LNHDA and CDR2 SQIVND (reference sequence). This CDR3 is built from 12 residues. Trimming took 4 bases from V and 8 from J, leaving 10 bases between them. CDR3 DNA: TGTGCCAGTAGTACAACCTGGGGTACGCAGTATTTT. Translated: CASSTTWGTQYF.

This clonotype is a singleton in its sample. The chain recombines TRBV6-6 with TRBJ2-5; no clear D. V lost 2 bases, J lost 3 bases, and 7 bases lay in between. The CDR3 spans 13 residues. CDR1 and CDR2 from the germline V gene are MNHNY and SVGAGI (reference sequence). The CDR3 sequence is CASSYGVEETQYF. The DNA for the CDR3 is TGTGCCAGCAGTTACGGGGTGGAAGAGACCCAGTACTTC.